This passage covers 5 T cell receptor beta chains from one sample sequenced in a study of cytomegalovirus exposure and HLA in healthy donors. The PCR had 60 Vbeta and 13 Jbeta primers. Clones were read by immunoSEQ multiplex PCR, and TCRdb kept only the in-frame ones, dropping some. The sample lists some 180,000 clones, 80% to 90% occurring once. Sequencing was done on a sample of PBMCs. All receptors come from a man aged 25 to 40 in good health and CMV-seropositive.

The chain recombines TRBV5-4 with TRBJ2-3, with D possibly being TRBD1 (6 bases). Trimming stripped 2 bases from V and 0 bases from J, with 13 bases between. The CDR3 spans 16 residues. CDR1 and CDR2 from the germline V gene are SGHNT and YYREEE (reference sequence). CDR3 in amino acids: CASSFGTSSSTDTQYF. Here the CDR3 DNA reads TGTGCCAGCAGCTTCGGGACATCTTCTAGCACAGATACGCAGTATTTT.

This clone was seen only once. CDR3 sequence (DNA): TGTGCCAGTAGTATTAGGGGACAGGGACGAAATCAGCCCCAGCATTTT. It encodes CASSIRGQGRNQPQHF. The chain combines TRBV19 with TRBJ1-5, with TRBD1 matching over 9 bases. Germline V lookup: CDR1 LNHDA, CDR2 SQIVND (reference sequence). The CDR3 extends over 16 amino acids. V was clipped by 3 bases and J by 4 bases; unmatched bases: 7.

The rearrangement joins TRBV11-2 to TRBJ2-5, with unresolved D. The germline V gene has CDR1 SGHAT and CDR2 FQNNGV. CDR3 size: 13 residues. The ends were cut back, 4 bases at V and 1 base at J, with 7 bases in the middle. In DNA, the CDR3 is TGTGCCAGCAGCTCCCCAGGCCAAGAGACCCAGTACTTC. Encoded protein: CASSSPGQETQYF.

Written as DNA, the CDR3 is TGTTCCAGCAGCCTTAGCGGGGGCTACGAGCAGTACGTC. Protein: CSSSLSGGYEQYV. The chain has TRBV7-9 and TRBJ2-7, with 9 nucleotides matching TRBD2. Germline V gene lookup returns CDR1 SEHNR and CDR2 FQNEAQ (reference sequence). The CDR3 sequence is 13 residues long.

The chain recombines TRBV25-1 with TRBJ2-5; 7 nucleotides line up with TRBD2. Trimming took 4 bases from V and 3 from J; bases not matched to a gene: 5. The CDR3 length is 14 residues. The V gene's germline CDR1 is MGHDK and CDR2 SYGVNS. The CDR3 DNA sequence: TGTGCCAGCAGTGCCCCGGGAGGAGAAGAGACCCAGTACTTC. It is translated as CASSAPGGEETQYF.